These T cell receptor beta chains were read from a single sample in a study of T cell repertoires in MIS-A myocarditis. This table comes from immunoSEQ multiplex PCR, and its TCRdb copy is limited to in-frame clones, with some not included. The data contain about 10,000 clones, roughly 90% of them singletons. The sequencing input was thoracic lymph node tissue obtained at autopsy. These receptors were collected from a man between 18 and 29 years old with fulminant myocarditis from multisystem inflammatory syndrome in adults (MIS-A) after COVID-19. Both conserved end residues are part of each CDR3. The D gene is left open where the match is weak. Expanded clones are given a class, and other clones once, few, many or no size at all.

d_call	v_call	clone_size	j_call	cdr3_nt	cdr3_aa
.	TRBV11-2	.	TRBJ1-3	TGTGCCAGCACCCCACAGGGCATCTCTGGAAACACCATATATTTT	CASTPQGISGNTIYF
TRBD2	TRBV13	.	TRBJ2-5	TGTGCCAGCAGCTTACGGGCTAGCGGGATAGAGACCCAGTACTTC	CASSLRASGIETQYF
.	TRBV12-5	.	TRBJ2-3	TGTGCTAGTGTCCCGAGGGACGGTGGGGATACGCAGTATTTT	CASVPRDGGDTQYF
.	TRBV11-2	.	TRBJ2-7	TGTGCCAGCAGCTTAGTTAGTGTTTCCTACGAGCAGTACTTC	CASSLVSVSYEQYF
TRBD1	TRBV6-6	.	TRBJ2-5	TGTGCCAGCGGCCTCGGACAGGGGGTCCAAGAGACCCAGTACTTC	CASGLGQGVQETQYF
.	TRBV11-2	.	TRBJ2-7	TGTGCCAGCAGCTTGTGGGACGACGGGGACGAGCAGTACTTC	CASSLWDDGDEQYF
TRBD1	TRBV7-2	few	TRBJ1-6	TGTGCCAGCAGCAGGGGACAGGGGGCTTCACCCCTCCACTTT	CASSRGQGASPLHF
.	TRBV19	.	TRBJ1-4	TGTGCCAGCAACGTCGCACTCAGTAATGAAAAACTGTTTTTT	CASNVALSNEKLFF
.	TRBV9	few	TRBJ1-6	TGTGCCAGCAGCACCATACAGGGTGATTCACCCCTCCACTTT	CASSTIQGDSPLHF
.	TRBV28	.	TRBJ1-2	TGTGCCAGCAGTTTCCGGGGCGGCTACACCTTC	CASSFRGGYTF
.	TRBV19	once	TRBJ2-5	TGTGCCAGTAGCAGGGAAGAGACCCAGTACTTC	CASSREETQYF
.	TRBV7-9	.	TRBJ1-3	TGTGCCAGCAGCTTAGTCGGACAACTCTCTGGAAACACCATATATTTT	CASSLVGQLSGNTIYF
.	TRBV2	few	TRBJ1-2	TGTGCCACCCAAGGCGACGGGAGCTATGGCTACACCTTC	CATQGDGSYGYTF
TRBD2	TRBV11-2	.	TRBJ2-1	TGTGCCAGCAGCTTACGTACTAGCGACTACAATGAGCAGTTCTTC	CASSLRTSDYNEQFF
.	TRBV5-1	once	TRBJ1-5	TGCGCCAGCAGCTTGGGGGGTTCCAATCAGCCCCAGCATTTT	CASSLGGSNQPQHF
TRBD1	TRBV29-1	once	TRBJ1-3	TGCAGCGTTGAAGACAGGGGGCTCGGAAACACCATATATTTT	CSVEDRGLGNTIYF
.	TRBV19	once	TRBJ2-2	TGTGCCAGTAGTATTCAGGACAGCAATACCGGGGAGCTGTTTTTT	CASSIQDSNTGELFF
.	TRBV4-1	.	TRBJ2-3	TGCGCCAGCAGCCAAGGTTCGACGCAGTATTTT	CASSQGSTQYF
TRBD1	TRBV3-1/TRBV3-2	.	TRBJ2-7	TGTGCCAGCAGCCAGAGGGACAGCTCAGACGAGCAGTACTTC	CASSQRDSSDEQYF
TRBD2	TRBV24-1	.	TRBJ2-6	TGTGCCACCAGTGATTCGGGACTAGATGGGGCCAACGTCCTGACTTTC	CATSDSGLDGANVLTF
TRBD1	TRBV28	.	TRBJ1-4	TGTGCCAGCAGTCCGACAGGGAGGGAGGCTGAAAAACTGTTTTTT	CASSPTGREAEKLFF
TRBD1	TRBV28	.	TRBJ2-2	TGTGCCAGCAGTTTCCCCCGGGACAGGGGTGGGGACACCGGGGAGCTGTTTTTT	CASSFPRDRGGDTGELFF
TRBD1	TRBV28	.	TRBJ1-6	TGTGCCAGCAGTTTAGCCACAGGGGGCGGTTCACCCCTCCACTTT	CASSLATGGGSPLHF
.	TRBV5-6	.	TRBJ2-1	TGTGCCAGCAGTTTGACGGGGGCGGTACCTGGTCAGTTCTTC	CASSLTGAVPGQFF
.	TRBV18	.	TRBJ1-6	TGTGCCAGCTCACCATCGGCCTACAATAATTCACCCCTCCACTTT	CASSPSAYNNSPLHF
.	TRBV28	.	TRBJ1-1	TGTGCCAGCGGGAACAGAGGGAAACCTGACACTGAAGCTTTCTTT	CASGNRGKPDTEAFF
TRBD1	TRBV5-1	.	TRBJ1-6	TGCGCCAGCAGCCGACTATCGACAGGGGAGGATTCACCCCTCCACTTT	CASSRLSTGEDSPLHF
.	TRBV7-6	once	TRBJ2-7	TGTGCCAGCAGCTTACCGGGCCCCTACGAGCAGTACTTC	CASSLPGPYEQYF
.	TRBV5-1	.	TRBJ2-1	TGCGCCAGCAGCCCCGGGACAAACAATGAGCAGTTCTTC	CASSPGTNNEQFF
TRBD1	TRBV7-2	.	TRBJ1-1	TGTGCCAGCAAGATTTTGGGACAGTCGAACACTGAAGCTTTCTTT	CASKILGQSNTEAFF
.	TRBV7-2	.	TRBJ1-2	TGTGCCAGCAGCTTAGATCGGGTTGGCTACACCTTC	CASSLDRVGYTF